The present T cell receptor (beta chain) was sequenced within a study of Graves' ophthalmopathy and Graves' hyperthyroidism. Regarding the study as a whole: The majority of expanded thyroid clonotypes above 0.001 frequency also occurred in blood.

Amplifying from RNA transcripts, the study obtained TCR beta CDR3 regions. RT-PCR in the first round used HTBI primers; a second-round multiplex PCR followed. MiXCR, applied by TCRdb to the multiplex PCR reads, yields one record per CDR3 protein. The sample holds almost 750,000 distinct CDR3 sequences, around 40% seen once. This clonotype was seen a handful of times. Its antigen is still unknown. Other autoimmune diseases, uncontrolled infections, pregnancy or lactation led to the exclusion of patients. The origin of this receptor is an adult man with Graves' ophthalmopathy. The source material was peripheral blood.

The CDR3 protein is CASSYKGYTEAFF. Here the CDR3 DNA reads TGTGCCAGCAGTTATAAAGGTTACACTGAAGCTTTCTTT. V usage is TRBV6-2 or TRBV6-3 and J usage is TRBJ1-1; no clear D gene. The V end lost 3 bases, the J end lost 3 bases, and 8 bases lay between the germline ends. Germline V gives CDR1 MNHEY, CDR2 SVGEGT. The CDR3 is made up of 13 amino acids.